The 25 T cell receptor beta chains below come from one sample, sequenced in a study of blood T cells in healthy people across ages. Primed by a sample-barcoded 5' primer and a J-beta primer mix, a second PCR proceeded for about 6 to 12 cycles. MiXCR, applied by TCRdb to the 5' RACE reads, yields one record per CDR3 protein. The sample has 1.5 million or so distinct CDR3 sequences; around 39% are singletons. Source material: blood. All receptors come from a woman younger than 30 in good health.

CDR3 sequence (DNA): TGCAGTGCTAGAGATAGGACTAGCGGGAGGCCCACCTACAATGAGCAGTACTTC. This encodes CSARDRTSGRPTYNEQYF. This sequence joins TRBV20-1 and TRBJ2-1; 14 bases are shared with TRBD2. TRBJ2-7 matches the DNA end more closely, so the J call is doubtful. The V gene's germline CDR1 is DFQATT and CDR2 SNEGSKA (reference sequence). The CDR3 has 18 residues.

This clonotype was seen repeatedly, ten times or more. This chain's CDR3 is CASSVPGTDGYTF. The CDR3 coding sequence is TGTGCCAGCAGTGTCCCCGGGACAGATGGCTACACCTTC. The chain recombines TRBV28 with TRBJ1-2; 7 nucleotides agree with TRBD1. CDR1 is MDHEN, CDR2 SYDVKM, per germline. This CDR3 has 13 amino acids. V lost 5 bases, J lost 6 bases, and 6 bases stayed unmatched.

This clonotype has just a few counts. CDR3 sequence: CAILAGGETQYF. Written as DNA, the CDR3 is TGTGCCATACTAGCGGGGGGAGAGACCCAGTACTTC. The chain joins TRBV28 to TRBJ2-5; 12 nucleotides match TRBD2. Germline values: CDR1 MDHEN, CDR2 SYDVKM. Trimming at V came to 10 bases and at J to 4 bases, leaving 1 base not matched to a gene. The CDR3 runs to 12 residues.

Worth noting for this clonotype: Its ends do not fully match the called genes, so a read error is possible. The CDR3 bases are TGTGCCGCCAGTGATTTTCTCGAGTATACGCAGTATTTT. This gives the protein CAASDFLEYTQYF. The chain has TRBV24-1 and TRBJ2-3; D is undetermined. Germline V lookup: CDR1 KGHDR, CDR2 SFDVKD. The length of the CDR3 is 13 residues.

The genes are TRBV12-3 or TRBV12-4 and TRBJ2-3; no reliable D call. V lost 2 bases to trimming and J lost 6 bases, with 6 bases between them. This CDR3 contains 12 residues. The CDR3 is CASSLIRDTQYF. The CDR3 bases are TGTGCCAGCAGTTTAATTCGGGATACGCAGTATTTT.

This clonotype was detected only a few times. This chain links TRBV12-3 or TRBV12-4 with TRBJ2-1; D is possibly TRBD2 (6 bases). V shed 7 bases and J shed 4 bases, with 14 bases lying between them. This CDR3 is 14 amino acids long. Written as DNA, the CDR3 is TGTGCCAGCACCCCCATGGCGGGGTACAATGAGCAGTTCTTC. Translating it yields CASTPMAGYNEQFF.

The genes are TRBV11-2 and TRBJ2-3; 8 bases map to TRBD2. The CDR3 length is 16 residues. Unmatched junction bases numbered 11, after V lost 4 bases and J lost 5 bases. Germline-derived CDR1 and CDR2 are SGHAT and FQNNGV. The CDR3 reads CASSSAGRGGLDTQYF. CDR3 DNA sequence: TGTGCCAGCAGCTCCGCTGGACGGGGGGGCCTAGATACGCAGTATTTT.

The V gene is TRBV6-1, the J gene TRBJ2-7; maybe TRBD2 (6 bases). Germline V gene sequence: CDR1 MNHNS, CDR2 SASEGT. V lost 0 bases and J lost 0, with 15 bases in between. This CDR3 has 17 residues. The DNA of the CDR3 is TGTGCCAGCAGTGAAGCCGCCCCACTAGCAAGCTCCTACGAGCAGTACTTC. Encoded protein: CASSEAAPLASSYEQYF.

This clonotype was observed a few times. The chain recombines TRBV6-5 with TRBJ1-2; D possibly corresponds to TRBD1 (5 bases). The germline V gene encodes CDR1 MNHEY and CDR2 SVGAGI. V was pared by 6 bases and J by 4 bases, with 15 bases between. The CDR3 extends over 14 amino acids. CDR3 protein: CASRPSLDSYGYTF. CDR3 nucleotides: TGTGCCAGCAGACCCTCCCTCGACAGCTATGGCTACACCTTC.

The J gene is TRBJ2-3, the V gene TRBV10-3; perhaps TRBD2 as D (7 bases). The CDR3 contains 15 residues. V dropped 3 bases and J dropped 6 bases, with 16 bases sitting between them. Germline loops: CDR1 ENHRY, CDR2 SYGVKD. CDR3 nucleotide sequence: TGTGCCATCAGTGAATTGGCGGGGGCATGGGATACGCAGTATTTT. Translating it yields CAISELAGAWDTQYF.

V and J are TRBV20-1 and TRBJ2-4, with D possibly matching TRBD2 (6 bases). The J call could be wrong; TRBJ2-7 is a better fit for the DNA end. Germline assignment: CDR1 DFQATT and CDR2 SNEGSKA (reference sequence). The CDR3 has 15 residues. The CDR3 nucleotides are TGCAGTGCTACCTCCCCCCGGACTAAGGGCCACGAGCAGTACTTC. Translation gives CSATSPRTKGHEQYF.

The chain carries TRBV20-1 and TRBJ1-3; TRBD1 might be the D (6 bases). The V and J ends lost 2 bases and 0 bases respectively, with 8 bases between them. Germline CDR1 DFQATT, CDR2 SNEGSKA (reference sequence). The length of the CDR3 is 14 residues. CDR3: CSARLQGSGNTIYF. Here the CDR3 DNA reads TGCAGTGCTAGACTACAGGGCTCTGGAAACACCATATATTTT.

The chain is built from TRBV20-1 and TRBJ2-5; D unresolved. Trimming cost V 4 bases and J 3 bases, with 12 bases left between them. The CDR3 has 13 residues. The germline V gene encodes CDR1 DFQATT and CDR2 SNEGSKA (reference sequence). CDR3 sequence reads: CSATIAIKETQYF. Here the CDR3 DNA reads TGCAGTGCTACCATCGCCATTAAAGAGACCCAGTACTTC.

The CDR3 bases are TGCAGTGCTAGTCGACAGCAAAACACTGAAGCTTTCTTT. Residues: CSASRQQNTEAFF. The chain carries TRBV20-1 and TRBJ1-1; possibly TRBD1 for D (5 bases). The ends were cut back, 3 bases at V and 2 bases at J, with 10 bases in the middle. Germline CDR1 DFQATT, CDR2 SNEGSKA (reference sequence). CDR3 length: 13 amino acids.

The gene calls are TRBV20-1 and TRBJ2-1; 10 positions match TRBD2. Germline lookup yields CDR1 DFQATT and CDR2 SNEGSKA (reference sequence). The CDR3 totals 13 residues. V shed 2 bases and J 10 bases; nucleotides not matched to a gene: 5. The CDR3 here is CSARTGLAYEQFF. The DNA for the CDR3 is TGCAGTGCTAGAACGGGACTAGCGTACGAGCAGTTCTTC.

The chain recombines TRBV10-3 with TRBJ2-1; 10 bases line up with TRBD2. Germline CDR1 is ENHRY and CDR2 is SYGVKD. Trimming cost V 5 bases and J 1 base; bases outside gene matches: 2. The CDR3 covers 15 residues. The CDR3 sequence is CAISTSGTSYNEQFF. For the CDR3, the DNA is TGTGCCATCAGTACTAGCGGGACGTCCTACAATGAGCAGTTCTTC.

The chain recombines TRBV11-2 with TRBJ2-1; perhaps TRBD2 as D (5 bases). The assigned J gene may be wrong: the sequence end matches TRBJ2-7 better. CDR1 is SGHAT, CDR2 FQNNGV, per germline. The CDR3 extends over 17 amino acids. The CDR3 here is CASSSLGGRNLYNEQYF. The CDR3 nucleotides read TGTGCCAGCAGCTCCCTCGGCGGGCGGAACCTCTACAATGAGCAGTACTTC.

The rearrangement joins TRBV12-3 or TRBV12-4 to TRBJ1-1, with a weak D call TRBD1 (6 bases). Trimming pared 8 bases from V and 1 base from J, leaving 17 bases between. The CDR3 has 15 amino acids. CDR3 protein: CASRDAGGRNTEAFF. As DNA, the CDR3 is TGTGCCAGCCGTGATGCCGGGGGCCGGAACACTGAAGCTTTCTTT.

The chain joins TRBV21-1 to TRBJ2-3; the listed D gene, TRBD2, was not tested against the DNA. TRBV21-1 has pseudogene status. The CDR3 runs to 16 residues. The CDR3 coding sequence is TGTGCCAGCAGCAAAGAGTGGCTAGCGGCCACAGATACGCAGTATTTT. Protein: CASSKEWLAATDTQYF.

This clonotype was counted only a few times. This rearrangement joins TRBV27 to TRBJ1-2; no clear D. The CDR3 runs to 16 residues. The germline CDR1 and CDR2 sequences are MNHEY and SMNVEV (reference sequence). CDR3: CATNGGREGMGNGYTF. The CDR3 DNA is TGTGCTACCAACGGTGGGAGGGAGGGAATGGGAAATGGCTACACCTTC.

This clonotype occurred a few times. The chain combines TRBV13 with TRBJ2-1; D ambiguous. V gave up 4 bases and J gave up 5 bases, with 15 bases separating them. Per the germline V gene, CDR1 is PRHDT and CDR2 is FYEKMQ (reference sequence). The CDR3 totals 15 residues. The DNA for the CDR3 is TGTGCCAGCAGCTGGATGTTCGGAACGGACAATGAGCAGTTCTTC. This sequence encodes CASSWMFGTDNEQFF.

The CDR3 nucleotides are TGCAGTGCTAGCCGCGGGACAGCCGGGGCAGATACGCAGTATTTT. Residues: CSASRGTAGADTQYF. The genes are TRBV20-1 and TRBJ2-3; the D gene is possibly TRBD1 (7 bases). The CDR3 has 15 residues. Germline V lookup: CDR1 DFQATT, CDR2 SNEGSKA (reference sequence). The V gene lost 3 bases and the J gene lost 4 bases, with 17 bases spanning the gap.

This clonotype appeared a few times. The chain employs TRBV12-3 or TRBV12-4 and TRBJ2-1; D may be TRBD2 (7 bases). The CDR3 covers 15 residues. V was shortened by 4 bases and J by 8 bases, with 18 bases between the two germline ends. The CDR3 here is CASSSASGGGDEQFF. CDR3 coding DNA: TGTGCCAGCAGTTCTGCTAGCGGAGGGGGGGATGAGCAGTTCTTC.

This chain links TRBV5-1 with TRBJ1-4; D possibly corresponds to TRBD1 (5 bases). V was shortened by 4 bases and J by 2 bases, with 12 bases between the two germline ends. The CDR3 loop spans 15 amino acids. Germline V gene sequence: CDR1 SGHRS, CDR2 YFSETQ. CDR3 nucleotide sequence: TGCGCCAGCAGCGGGCGGGGGAATACTAATGAAAAACTGTTTTTT. This gives the protein CASSGRGNTNEKLFF.

V and J are TRBV6-2 or TRBV6-3 and TRBJ2-3; 9 bases fit TRBD2. Trimming took 7 bases from V and 2 from J; bases not matched to a gene: 7. The germline CDR1 and CDR2 sequences are MNHEY and SVGEGT. This CDR3 is 15 amino acids long. CDR3 protein: CASNIAGELTDTQYF. CDR3 in DNA: TGTGCCAGCAACATAGCGGGGGAGCTCACAGATACGCAGTATTTT.